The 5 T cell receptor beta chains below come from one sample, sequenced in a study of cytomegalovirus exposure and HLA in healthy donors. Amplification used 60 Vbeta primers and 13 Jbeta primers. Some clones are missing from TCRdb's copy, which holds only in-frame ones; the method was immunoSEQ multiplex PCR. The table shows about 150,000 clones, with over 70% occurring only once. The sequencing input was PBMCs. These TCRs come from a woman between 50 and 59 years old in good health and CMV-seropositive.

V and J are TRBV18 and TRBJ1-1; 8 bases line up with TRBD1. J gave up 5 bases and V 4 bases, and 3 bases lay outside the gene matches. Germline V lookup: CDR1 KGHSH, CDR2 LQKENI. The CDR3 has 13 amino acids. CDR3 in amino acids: CASSLQGGTEAFF. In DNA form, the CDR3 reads TGTGCCAGCTCACTACAGGGGGGGACTGAAGCTTTCTTT.

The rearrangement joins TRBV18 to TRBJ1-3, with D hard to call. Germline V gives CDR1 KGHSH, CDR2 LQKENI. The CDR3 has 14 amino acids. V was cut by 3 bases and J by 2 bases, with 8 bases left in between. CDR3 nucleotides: TGTGCCAGCTCACCCGCGACAACTGGAAACACCATATATTTT. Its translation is CASSPATTGNTIYF.

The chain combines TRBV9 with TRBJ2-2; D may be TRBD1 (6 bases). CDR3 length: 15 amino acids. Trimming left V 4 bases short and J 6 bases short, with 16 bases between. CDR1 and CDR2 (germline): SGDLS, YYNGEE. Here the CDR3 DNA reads TGTGCCAGCAGCCCCTCCCAGGGGACGCCCGGGGAGCTGTTTTTT. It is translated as CASSPSQGTPGELFF.

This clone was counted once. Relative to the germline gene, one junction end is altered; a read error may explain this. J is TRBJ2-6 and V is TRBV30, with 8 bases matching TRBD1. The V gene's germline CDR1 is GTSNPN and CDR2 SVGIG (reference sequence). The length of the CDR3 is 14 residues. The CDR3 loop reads CAWSQGAGANGLTF. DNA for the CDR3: TGTGCCTGGAGTCAGGGGGCTGGGGCCAACGGCCTGACTTTC.

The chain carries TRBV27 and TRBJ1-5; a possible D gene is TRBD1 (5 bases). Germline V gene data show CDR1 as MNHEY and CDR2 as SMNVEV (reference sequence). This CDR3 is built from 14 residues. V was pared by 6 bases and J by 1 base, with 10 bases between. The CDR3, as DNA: TGTGCCAGCAGCCCTGGGGGGAGCAATCAGCCCCAGCATTTT. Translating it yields CASSPGGSNQPQHF.